These 26 T cell receptor beta chains were sequenced from one sample in a study of blood T cells in healthy people across ages. Alongside a J-beta primer mix, a sample-barcoded 5' primer served in a second PCR lasting roughly 6 to 11 cycles. One entry per CDR3 protein results from TCRdb running MiXCR on the 5' RACE reads. The sample holds some 940,000 distinct CDR3 sequences, just under 30% seen once. This sample also belongs to another study, concerning T cells of mothers and their children.

The sequenced material came from blood. These receptors were collected from a woman aged 40-49 years in good health.

The chain uses TRBV9 and TRBJ2-2; maybe TRBD2 (5 bases). Trimming shortened V by 5 bases and J by 3 bases, and 11 bases separated the two germline ends. The CDR3 extends over 14 amino acids. Germline loops: CDR1 SGDLS, CDR2 YYNGEE. DNA for the CDR3: TGTGCCAGCAGACGGGGTGGAGACACCGGGGAGCTGTTTTTT. Protein sequence: CASRRGGDTGELFF.

This clonotype was detected a few times. V and J are TRBV7-2 and TRBJ2-5; TRBD2 agrees at 12 bases. This CDR3 spans 15 amino acids. Germline values: CDR1 SGHTA, CDR2 FQGNSA. The ends lost 7 bases at V and 4 bases at J; junction bases unmatched: 7. CDR3 amino acids: CASTYGLAGRETQYF. CDR3 DNA: TGTGCCAGCACCTACGGACTAGCGGGGAGAGAGACCCAGTACTTC.

The rearrangement links TRBV24-1 to TRBJ1-5, with 7 positions matching TRBD1. CDR1 and CDR2 (germline): KGHDR, SFDVKD. The CDR3 sequence is 15 residues long. V lost 7 bases and J lost 3; bases outside the gene matches: 8. CDR3 sequence: CATRGAGGTNQPQHF. CDR3 coding DNA: TGTGCCACCAGGGGGGCAGGGGGGACCAATCAGCCCCAGCATTTT.

With respect to this clonotype: With a much larger clone just one base away, this may be a read error. The V call is TRBV5-1, the J call TRBJ1-2; D is unclear. CDR3 length equals 14 residues. Germline V CDR1 and CDR2: SGHRS, YFSETQ. Trimming took off 2 bases at V and 4 bases at J, with 12 bases between the two ends. The CDR3 protein is CASSFDLSGYGYTF. The CDR3 DNA reads TGCGCCAGCAGCTTCGATCTATCGGGCTATGGCTACACCTTC.

This clonotype has a handful of counts. A much more abundant neighbour one base away suggests this may be a read error. This chain joins TRBV20-1 and TRBJ1-2; tentative D call: TRBD1 (5 bases). The germline gives CDR1 DFQATT, CDR2 SNEGSKA (reference sequence). The ends were cut back, 3 bases at V and 2 bases at J, with 19 bases in the middle. This CDR3 spans 16 amino acids. The CDR3 is CSASQGWRVKNYGYTF. The CDR3 DNA reads as TGCAGTGCTAGCCAGGGTTGGAGGGTAAAGAACTATGGCTACACCTTC.

The chain joins TRBV6-5 to TRBJ2-1; a possible D gene is TRBD1 (6 bases). Germline V lookup: CDR1 MNHEY, CDR2 SVGAGI. CDR3 length: 14 amino acids. The V end was cut by 6 bases, the J end by 4 bases, with 13 bases between. The CDR3 DNA is TGTGCCAGCAGCTATAGACAGGCTTACAATGAGCAGTTCTTC. It is translated as CASSYRQAYNEQFF.

This clonotype has only a few counts. The chain uses TRBV9 and TRBJ2-3, with 7 bases identical to TRBD1. The CDR3 spans 16 residues. V dropped 3 bases and J dropped 0; count of bases not matched to a gene: 7. Germline CDR1 is SGDLS and CDR2 is YYNGEE. CDR3 sequence: CASSANRGPSTDTQYF. The CDR3 nucleotides are TGTGCCAGCAGCGCCAACAGGGGACCCAGCACAGATACGCAGTATTTT.

J is TRBJ2-2 and V is TRBV7-6; the match to TRBD2 covers 7 bases. The CDR3 is made up of 15 amino acids. Germline V gene data show CDR1 as SGHVS and CDR2 as FNYEAQ. V lost 8 bases, J lost 3 bases, and 9 bases stayed unmatched. The CDR3 loop reads CASGYLAGDTGELFF. CDR3 nucleotide sequence: TGTGCCAGCGGCTACCTGGCGGGGGACACCGGGGAGCTGTTTTTT. The full variable domain, its missing parts supplied by reference TRBV7-6 and TRBJ2-2, is GAGVSQSPRYKVTKRGQDVALRCDPISGHVSLYWYRQALGQGPEFLTYFNYEAQQDKSGLPNDRFSAERPEGSISTLTIQRTEQRDSAMYRCASGYLAGDTGELFFGEGSRLTVL.

The sample holds a few counts of this clonotype. The chain recombines TRBV20-1 with TRBJ2-7; the D is unclear. In germline, CDR1 is DFQATT, CDR2 SNEGSKA (reference sequence). V was shortened by 3 bases and J by 0 bases, with 15 bases between the two germline ends. The CDR3 consists of 15 residues. CDR3 loop: CSASDTRLSSYEQYF. The CDR3 nucleotides are TGCAGTGCTAGTGATACCAGGTTGAGCTCCTACGAGCAGTACTTC.

The J gene is TRBJ2-5, the V gene TRBV7-3, with 9 bases identical to TRBD2. Trimming removed 5 bases from V and 3 bases from J; junction bases left unmatched: 7. The germline V gene has CDR1 SGHTA and CDR2 FQGTGA. The CDR3 contains 15 residues. The chain's CDR3 is CASSRAGTSKETQYF. The CDR3 DNA is TGTGCCAGCAGCAGGGCCGGGACTAGCAAAGAGACCCAGTACTTC.

The chain's CDR3 is CASSRDLNSPLHF. In DNA, the CDR3 is TGTGCCAGTAGCCGGGACCTTAATTCACCCCTCCACTTT. The chain is built from TRBV19 and TRBJ1-6, with D tentatively TRBD1 (5 bases). The ends were cut back, 6 bases at V and 6 bases at J, with 9 bases in the middle. The CDR3 spans 13 residues. Germline V gene lookup returns CDR1 LNHDA and CDR2 SQIVND (reference sequence).

The V gene is TRBV3-1, the J gene TRBJ2-5; D unclear. Germline V gene data show CDR1 as LGHDT and CDR2 as YNNKEL (reference sequence). V dropped 5 bases and J dropped 1 base, with 23 bases sitting between them. The CDR3 spans 18 residues. The CDR3 DNA sequence: TGTGCCAGCAGCGGCACAAGTACCCTTCGTAGCCCCCAAGAGACCCAGTACTTC. It encodes CASSGTSTLRSPQETQYF.

The chain joins TRBV7-9 to TRBJ2-5; 8 nucleotides match TRBD1. Matching the DNA end better, TRBJ2-7 makes the J call doubtful. The CDR3 has 16 residues. Looked up from germline, CDR1 is SEHNR and CDR2 is FQNEAQ (reference sequence). DNA of the CDR3: TGTGCCAGCGGCCGGACGGAGACAGGGGTGGTCTACGAGCAGTACTTC. It yields the protein CASGRTETGVVYEQYF.

The chain recombines TRBV12-3 or TRBV12-4 with TRBJ1-2; 8 nucleotides match TRBD1. This CDR3 has 14 amino acids. The junction had 6 bases not matched to a gene; V was cut back by 3 bases and J by 6 bases. CDR3 nucleotides: TGTGCCAGCAGTTTGAGCAGGGGGCTAGATGGCTACACCTTC. The encoded protein is CASSLSRGLDGYTF.

V and J are TRBV12-3 or TRBV12-4 and TRBJ2-5; D possibly matches TRBD1 or TRBD2 (5 bases each). The V end lost 3 bases, the J end lost 5 bases, and 13 bases lay between the germline ends. The CDR3 contains 14 residues. The CDR3 is CASSFGGPGETQYF. DNA for the CDR3: TGTGCCAGCAGTTTTGGGGGACCGGGGGAGACCCAGTACTTC.

The J gene is TRBJ1-1, the V gene TRBV7-2; D gene unclear. The germline CDR1 and CDR2 sequences are SGHTA and FQGNSA. The CDR3 length is 15 residues. V was cut by 2 bases and J by 13 bases, with 23 bases left in between. This CDR3 is CASSLLSSSGVSGFF. CDR3 bases: TGTGCCAGCAGCTTATTATCTTCGAGTGGAGTTTCAGGTTTCTTT.

The CDR3 protein is CASGKGEWGTEAFF. CDR3 in DNA: TGTGCCAGCGGCAAAGGGGAATGGGGCACTGAAGCTTTCTTT. V usage is TRBV25-1 and J usage is TRBJ1-1; maybe TRBD1 (5 bases). V was clipped by 8 bases and J by 4 bases, with 17 bases between them. Per germline, CDR1 MGHDK and CDR2 SYGVNS. The CDR3 is made up of 14 amino acids.

In regard to this clonotype: Since the CDR3 does not end with the conserved phenylalanine or tryptophan, this likely comes from a read error. The chain employs TRBV14 and TRBJ2-7; possibly TRBD1 for D (6 bases). Looked up from germline, CDR1 is SGHDN and CDR2 is FVKESK. The CDR3 runs to 13 residues. The CDR3 loop is CASSQTGYYEQYI. CDR3 sequence (DNA): TGCGCCAGCAGCCAGACAGGATACTACGAGCAGTACATC.

This clonotype was detected a few times. This sequence joins TRBV28 and TRBJ1-5; D remains unclear. In germline, CDR1 is MDHEN, CDR2 SYDVKM. This CDR3 contains 15 residues. Trimming removed 4 bases from V and 1 base from J, with 11 bases in between. CDR3 nucleotide sequence: TGTGCCAGCAGTTATACGGGTTCGAGCAATCAGCCCCAGCATTTT. Translating gives CASSYTGSSNQPQHF.

The chain carries TRBV19 and TRBJ2-1; 10 positions agree with TRBD1. Losses at the gene ends were 9 bases for V and 0 bases for J; bases not matched to a gene: 14. Germline-derived CDR1 and CDR2 are LNHDA and SQIVND (reference sequence). This CDR3 has 18 amino acids. The CDR3 sequence: CASRGGTGATSSYNEQFF. The DNA for the CDR3 is TGTGCCAGCCGGGGCGGGACAGGGGCCACTAGCTCCTACAATGAGCAGTTCTTC.

Worth noting for this clonotype: A much bigger clone sits one base away, suggesting this may be a read error. The V call is TRBV10-3, the J call TRBJ2-3; TRBD2 agrees at 7 bases. The CDR3 runs to 15 residues. Germline V CDR1 and CDR2: ENHRY, SYGVKD. J lost 4 bases, V lost 4 bases, and 8 bases had no gene match. CDR3 in amino acids: CAISGVRTRSDTQYF. The CDR3 DNA is TGTGCCATCAGTGGCGTTCGGACTAGGTCAGATACGCAGTATTTT.

This clonotype was counted ten times or more. The rearrangement joins TRBV12-3 or TRBV12-4 to TRBJ2-1; 13 nucleotides agree with TRBD2. The CDR3 totals 17 residues. V gave up 6 bases and J gave up 0 bases; unmatched junction bases: 5. CDR3 sequence reads: CASSSGLAGSSYNEQFF. CDR3 in DNA: TGTGCCAGCAGCTCGGGACTAGCGGGGAGCTCCTACAATGAGCAGTTCTTC.

CDR3 loop: CASQNYNEQFF. The DNA of the CDR3 is TGTGCCAGTCAGAACTACAATGAGCAGTTCTTC. The chain has TRBV7-9 and TRBJ2-1; D gene unclear. V was cut by 9 bases and J by 3 bases, with 6 bases left in between. Per germline, CDR1 SEHNR and CDR2 FQNEAQ (reference sequence). CDR3 length: 11 residues.

The rearrangement joins TRBV5-1 to TRBJ1-1; tentatively, D is TRBD1 (5 bases). This CDR3 region has 16 residues. Trimming cost V 4 bases and J 0 bases, with 16 bases left between them. Germline V gene sequence: CDR1 SGHRS, CDR2 YFSETQ. The CDR3 loop is CASSTGTNGMNTEAFF. The CDR3 DNA is TGCGCCAGCAGCACCGGGACGAACGGCATGAACACTGAAGCTTTCTTT. The whole variable domain, remainder taken from reference TRBV5-1 and TRBJ1-1, is KAGVTQTPRYLIKTRGQQVTLSCSPISGHRSVSWYQQTPGQGLQFLFEYFSETQRNKGNFPGRFSGRQFSNSRSEMNVSTLELGDSALYLCASSTGTNGMNTEAFFGQGTRLTVV.

This clonotype has ten or more counts. V gene TRBV5-1 combines with J gene TRBJ1-5; D remains unclear. This CDR3 contains 13 residues. V gave up 4 bases and J gave up 1 base, with 6 bases separating them. CDR1 and CDR2 (germline): SGHRS, YFSETQ. The CDR3 loop reads CASSRTSNQPQHF. DNA for the CDR3: TGCGCCAGCAGCCGGACGAGCAATCAGCCCCAGCATTTT.

This clonotype occurred a few times. V usage is TRBV3-1 and J usage is TRBJ1-4; D may be TRBD1 (5 bases). Germline V lookup: CDR1 LGHDT, CDR2 YNNKEL (reference sequence). The V gene lost 3 bases and the J gene lost 4 bases, with 12 bases spanning the gap. CDR3 length: 15 amino acids. The CDR3 region is CASSQGRPVNEKLFF. Written as DNA, the CDR3 is TGTGCCAGCAGCCAGGGACGGCCCGTTAATGAAAAACTGTTTTTT.